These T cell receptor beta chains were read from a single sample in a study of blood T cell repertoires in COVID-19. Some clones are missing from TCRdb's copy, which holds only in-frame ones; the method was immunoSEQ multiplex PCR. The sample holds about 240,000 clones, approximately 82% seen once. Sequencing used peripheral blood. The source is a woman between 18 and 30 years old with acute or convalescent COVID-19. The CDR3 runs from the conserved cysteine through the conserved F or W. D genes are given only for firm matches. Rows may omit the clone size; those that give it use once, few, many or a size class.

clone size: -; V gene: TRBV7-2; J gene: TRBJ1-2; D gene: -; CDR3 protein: CASSPPWEHYGYTF; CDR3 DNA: TGTGCCAGCAGCCCCCCTTGGGAGCACTATGGCTACACCTTC
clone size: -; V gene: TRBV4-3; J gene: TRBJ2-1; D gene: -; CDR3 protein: CASSQAIRSDEQFF; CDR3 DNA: TGCGCCAGCAGCCAGGCTATCCGTAGCGATGAGCAGTTCTTC
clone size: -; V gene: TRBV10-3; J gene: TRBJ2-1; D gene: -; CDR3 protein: CAISKAGEGPYNEQFF; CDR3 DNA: TGTGCCATCAGTAAAGCAGGGGAGGGCCCCTACAATGAGCAGTTCTTC
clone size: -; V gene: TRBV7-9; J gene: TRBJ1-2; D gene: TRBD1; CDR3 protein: CAKGRLQGGGYTF; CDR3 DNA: TGTGCCAAGGGGCGACTCCAGGGGGGAGGCTACACCTTC
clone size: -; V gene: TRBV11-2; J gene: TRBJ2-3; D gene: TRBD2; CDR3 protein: CASSLGLTSGQRLTDTQYF; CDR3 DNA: TGTGCCAGCAGCTTAGGGCTCACTAGCGGTCAACGATTAACAGATACGCAGTATTTT
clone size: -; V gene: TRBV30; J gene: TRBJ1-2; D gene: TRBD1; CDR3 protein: CAWRRQGNDGYTF; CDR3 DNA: TGTGCCTGGAGGCGACAGGGTAACGATGGCTACACCTTC
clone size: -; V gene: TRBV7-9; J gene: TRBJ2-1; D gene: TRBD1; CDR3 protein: CASSPPTGPSYNEQFF; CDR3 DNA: TGTGCCAGCAGCCCCCCGACAGGGCCCTCCTACAATGAGCAGTTCTTC
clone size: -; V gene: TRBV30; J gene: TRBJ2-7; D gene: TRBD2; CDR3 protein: CAWSEGLAERYEQYF; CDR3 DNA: TGTGCCTGGAGCGAGGGACTAGCGGAGCGCTACGAGCAGTACTTC
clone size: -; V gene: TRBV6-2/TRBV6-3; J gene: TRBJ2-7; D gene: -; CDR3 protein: CASSTYSGNYEQYF; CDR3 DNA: TGTGCCAGCAGTACTTATAGCGGAAACTACGAGCAGTACTTC
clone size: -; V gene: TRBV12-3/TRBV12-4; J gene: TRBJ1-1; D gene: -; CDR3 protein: CASSLPVNTEAFF; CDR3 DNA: TGTGCCAGCAGTTTACCCGTGAACACTGAAGCTTTCTTT
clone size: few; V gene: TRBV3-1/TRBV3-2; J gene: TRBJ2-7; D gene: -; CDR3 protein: CASSQDGRMGSYEQYF; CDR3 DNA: TGTGCCAGCAGCCAAGATGGGAGGATGGGGTCCTACGAGCAGTACTTC
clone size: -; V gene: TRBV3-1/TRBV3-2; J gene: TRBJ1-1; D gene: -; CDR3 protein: CASSPLRNTEAFF; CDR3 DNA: TGTGCCAGCAGCCCCCTCAGGAACACTGAAGCTTTCTTT
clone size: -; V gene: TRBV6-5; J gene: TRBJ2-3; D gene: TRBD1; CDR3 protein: CASSYWTGSEADTQYF; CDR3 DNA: TGTGCCAGCAGTTACTGGACAGGGTCTGAGGCAGATACGCAGTATTTT
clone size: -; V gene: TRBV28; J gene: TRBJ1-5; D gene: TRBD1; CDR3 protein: CASSTDRVSNQPQHF; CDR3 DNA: TGTGCCAGCAGTACGGACAGGGTCAGCAATCAGCCCCAGCATTTT
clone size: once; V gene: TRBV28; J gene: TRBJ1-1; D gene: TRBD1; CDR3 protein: CASSFQGGLTEAFF; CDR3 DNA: TGTGCCAGCAGTTTTCAGGGGGGCCTCACTGAAGCTTTCTTT
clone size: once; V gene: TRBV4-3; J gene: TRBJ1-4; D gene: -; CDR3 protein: CASSQDANRDEKLFF; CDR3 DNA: TGCGCCAGCAGCCAAGACGCCAACCGGGATGAAAAACTGTTTTTT
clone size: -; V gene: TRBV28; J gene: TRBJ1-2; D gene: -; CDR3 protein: CASSLFLQSSYGYTF; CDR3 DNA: TGTGCCAGCAGTTTATTTCTCCAATCGAGCTATGGCTACACCTTC
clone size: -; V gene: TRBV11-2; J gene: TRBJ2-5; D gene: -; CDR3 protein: CASSLGAGAETQYF; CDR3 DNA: TGTGCCAGCAGCTTAGGGGCTGGGGCGGAGACCCAGTACTTC
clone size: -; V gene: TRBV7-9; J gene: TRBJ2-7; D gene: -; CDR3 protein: CASSLGPSYEQYF; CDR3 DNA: TGTGCCAGCAGCTTAGGCCCCAGCTACGAGCAGTACTTC
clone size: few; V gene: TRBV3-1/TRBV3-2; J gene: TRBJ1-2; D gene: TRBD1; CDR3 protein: CASSRGGSYGYTF; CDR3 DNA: TGTGCCAGCAGCAGAGGGGGCTCCTATGGCTACACCTTC
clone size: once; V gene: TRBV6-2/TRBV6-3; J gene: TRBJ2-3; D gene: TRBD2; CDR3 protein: CASSTLAGGPLGTDTQYF; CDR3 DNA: TGTGCCAGCAGCACCTTAGCGGGAGGGCCCCTGGGCACAGATACGCAGTATTTT
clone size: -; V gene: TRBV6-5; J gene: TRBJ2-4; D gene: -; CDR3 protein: CASTRTGGENIQYF; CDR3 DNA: TGTGCCAGCACTCGAACAGGGGGGGAAAACATTCAGTACTTC
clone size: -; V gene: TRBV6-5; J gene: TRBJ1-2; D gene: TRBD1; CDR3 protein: CASTPDRGLGYTF; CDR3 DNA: TGTGCCAGCACTCCGGACAGGGGGCTCGGCTACACCTTC
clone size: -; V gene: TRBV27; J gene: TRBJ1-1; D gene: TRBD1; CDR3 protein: CASSSRGVGTEAFF; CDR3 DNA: TGTGCCAGCAGTTCCAGGGGGGTAGGCACTGAAGCTTTCTTT
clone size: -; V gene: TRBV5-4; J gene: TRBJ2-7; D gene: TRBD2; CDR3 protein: CASSLFGTRSYEQYF; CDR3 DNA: TGTGCCAGCAGCTTGTTTGGGACTAGGTCGTACGAGCAGTACTTC
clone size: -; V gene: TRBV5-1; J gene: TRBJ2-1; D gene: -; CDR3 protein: CASSSWDFYNEQFF; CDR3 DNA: TGCGCCAGCAGCTCCTGGGACTTCTACAATGAGCAGTTCTTC
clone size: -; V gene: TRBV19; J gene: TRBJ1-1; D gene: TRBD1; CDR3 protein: CASSITGDTEAFF; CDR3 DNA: TGTGCCAGTAGTATAACAGGGGACACTGAAGCTTTCTTT
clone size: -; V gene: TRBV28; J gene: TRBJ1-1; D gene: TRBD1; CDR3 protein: CASSPLPGQGEAFF; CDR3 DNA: TGTGCCAGCAGTCCACTACCGGGACAGGGAGAAGCTTTCTTT
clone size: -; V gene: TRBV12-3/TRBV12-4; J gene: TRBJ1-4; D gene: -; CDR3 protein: CASSPNNNEKLFF; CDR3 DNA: TGTGCCAGCAGTCCAAACAATAATGAAAAACTGTTTTTT
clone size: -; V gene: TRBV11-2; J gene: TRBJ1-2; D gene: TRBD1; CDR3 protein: CASSSGTGNYGYTF; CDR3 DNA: TGTGCCAGCAGCTCCGGGACAGGGAACTATGGCTACACCTTC
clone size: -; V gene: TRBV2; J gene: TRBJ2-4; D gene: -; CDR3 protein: CASSVVEGLIQYF; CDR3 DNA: TGTGCCAGCAGTGTTGTGGAAGGACTCATTCAGTACTTC
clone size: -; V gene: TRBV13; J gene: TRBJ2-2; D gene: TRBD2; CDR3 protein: CASSPGLAGKTGELFF; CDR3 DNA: TGTGCCAGCAGCCCCGGACTAGCGGGAAAGACCGGGGAGCTGTTTTTT
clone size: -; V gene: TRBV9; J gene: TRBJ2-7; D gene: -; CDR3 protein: CASSTAGNEQYF; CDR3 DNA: TGTGCCAGCAGCACCGCGGGGAACGAGCAGTACTTC
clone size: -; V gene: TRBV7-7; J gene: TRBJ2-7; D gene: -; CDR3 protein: CASSPLEGPPNEQYF; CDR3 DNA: TGTGCTAGCAGCCCTCTTGAGGGCCCTCCGAACGAGCAGTACTTC
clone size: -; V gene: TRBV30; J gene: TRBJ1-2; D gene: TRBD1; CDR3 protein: CAWSGSGGRGYTF; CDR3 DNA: TGTGCCTGGAGTGGGTCAGGGGGTCGCGGCTACACCTTC
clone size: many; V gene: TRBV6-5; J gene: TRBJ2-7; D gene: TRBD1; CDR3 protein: CASRDPATGGYEQYF; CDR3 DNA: TGTGCCAGCAGGGATCCAGCGACAGGGGGCTACGAGCAGTACTTC
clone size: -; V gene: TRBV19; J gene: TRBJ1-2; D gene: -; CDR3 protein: CASSISGPGGYGYTF; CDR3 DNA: TGTGCCAGTAGTATTTCCGGACCGGGAGGGTATGGCTACACCTTC
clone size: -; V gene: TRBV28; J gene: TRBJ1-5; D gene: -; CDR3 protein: CASSLPHREPQHF; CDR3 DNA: TGTGCCAGCAGTTTGCCTCACAGGGAGCCCCAGCATTTT
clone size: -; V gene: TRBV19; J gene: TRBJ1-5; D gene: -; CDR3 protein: CASSIARSNQPQHF; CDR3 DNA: TGTGCCAGTAGTATAGCCAGAAGCAATCAGCCCCAGCATTTT
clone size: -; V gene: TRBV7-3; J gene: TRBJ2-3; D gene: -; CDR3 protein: CASSLTRGADTQYF; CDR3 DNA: TGTGCCAGCAGCTTAACTCGGGGTGCAGATACGCAGTATTTT
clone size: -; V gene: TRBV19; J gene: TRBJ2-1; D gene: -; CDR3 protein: CASREQGGAGSSYNEQFF; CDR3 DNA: TGTGCCAGTAGGGAACAGGGGGGAGCGGGGAGCTCCTACAATGAGCAGTTCTTC
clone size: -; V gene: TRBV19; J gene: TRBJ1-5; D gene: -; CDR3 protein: CASRPNRVVSNQPQHF; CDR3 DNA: TGTGCCAGTAGGCCGAACCGGGTGGTCAGCAATCAGCCCCAGCATTTT